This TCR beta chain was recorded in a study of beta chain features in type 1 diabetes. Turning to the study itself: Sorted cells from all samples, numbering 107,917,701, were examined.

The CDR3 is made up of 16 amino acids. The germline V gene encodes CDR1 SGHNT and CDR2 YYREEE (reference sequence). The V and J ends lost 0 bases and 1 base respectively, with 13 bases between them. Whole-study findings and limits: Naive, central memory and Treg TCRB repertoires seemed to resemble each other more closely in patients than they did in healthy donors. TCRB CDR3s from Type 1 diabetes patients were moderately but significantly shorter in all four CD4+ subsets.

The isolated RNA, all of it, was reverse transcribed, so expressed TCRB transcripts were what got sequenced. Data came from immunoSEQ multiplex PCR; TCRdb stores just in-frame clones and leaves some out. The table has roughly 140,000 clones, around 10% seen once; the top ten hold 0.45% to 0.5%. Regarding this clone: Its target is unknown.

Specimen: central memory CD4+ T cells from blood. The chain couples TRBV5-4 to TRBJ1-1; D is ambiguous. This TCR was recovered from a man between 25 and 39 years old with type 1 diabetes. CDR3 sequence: CASSLGPGSRNTEAFF. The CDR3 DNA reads TGTGCCAGCAGCTTGGGTCCAGGAAGTAGGAACACTGAAGCTTTCTTT.